The 18 T cell receptor beta chains in this list originate from one sample, sequenced in a study of cytomegalovirus exposure and HLA in healthy donors (dated by TCRdb to the late 2010s). Library preparation used the immunoSEQ multiplex PCR assay. The multiplex PCR relied on a mix of 60 forward primers for TCR Vbeta segments and 13 reverse primers for TCR Jbeta segments. TCRdb limited this immuneACCESS table to in-frame rearrangements with V and J called. A share of clones is missing; checked studies link under half to unresolved V genes, and the rest is unexplained. The sample contains 170,000 or so clones, 80% to 85% of them found a single time. In total, the top ten clones hold around 0.41% of the sample. Sequenced material: PBMCs. The receptor set was obtained from a boy aged 2-9 years in good health and CMV-seronegative.

The rearrangement joins TRBV4-1 to TRBJ2-7; no clear D. This CDR3 contains 15 residues. Trimming stripped 0 bases from V and 2 bases from J, with 11 bases between. The germline V gene has CDR1 MGHRA and CDR2 YSYEKL. CDR3 loop: CASSQEPRLPYEQYF. CDR3 DNA sequence: TGCGCCAGCAGCCAAGAGCCGCGGTTACCCTACGAGCAGTACTTC.

V gene TRBV6-5 combines with J gene TRBJ2-7; TRBD1 matches at 8 bases. The CDR3 extends over 15 amino acids. Germline CDR1 reads MNHEY; CDR2 reads SVGAGI. V shed 2 bases, J shed 1 base, and the junction held 4 bases outside the gene matches. CDR3 protein: CASSYVQGASYEQYF. The CDR3 DNA is TGTGCCAGCAGTTACGTTCAGGGGGCATCCTACGAGCAGTACTTC.

The sample holds one count of this clone. V is TRBV28 and J is TRBJ1-1; D ambiguous. CDR3 size: 12 residues. Germline-derived CDR1 and CDR2 are MDHEN and SYDVKM. Between the trimmed V and J ends, which lost 5 bases and 1 base, there was a span of 5 bases. CDR3 coding DNA: TGTGCCAGCAGTACAGCGAACACTGAAGCTTTCTTT. Encoded protein: CASSTANTEAFF.

The chain joins TRBV19 to TRBJ1-1; no reliable D call. CDR1 and CDR2 (germline): LNHDA, SQIVND (reference sequence). The V gene lost 1 base and the J gene lost 0 bases, with 6 bases spanning the gap. The CDR3 sequence is 14 residues long. CDR3 amino acids: CASSIGEVNTEAFF. The DNA of the CDR3 is TGTGCCAGTAGTATAGGCGAAGTGAACACTGAAGCTTTCTTT.

The chain has TRBV2 and TRBJ2-1, with D possibly being TRBD1 (6 bases). The CDR3 consists of 14 residues. V lost 3 bases, J lost 7 bases, and 13 bases lay in between. CDR1 SNHLY and CDR2 FYNNEI come from the germline V gene. The DNA of the CDR3 is TGTGCCAGCAGTGACGAAGGGGGTGTTAATGAGCAGTTCTTC. It translates to CASSDEGGVNEQFF.

This clone came up once. The V and J genes are TRBV2 and TRBJ2-5, with D maybe TRBD1 (5 bases). This CDR3 comprises 15 residues. Germline CDR1 reads SNHLY; CDR2 reads FYNNEI. The V end was cut by 4 bases, the J end by 5 bases, with 17 bases between. The CDR3 reads CASSVGQGGFETQYF. The CDR3 DNA follows: TGTGCCAGCAGTGTCGGCCAGGGTGGGTTCGAGACCCAGTACTTC. Together with reference TRBV2 and TRBJ2-5, the CDR3 gives the full variable domain: EPEVTQTPSHQVTQMGQEVILRCVPISNHLYFYWYRQILGQKVEFLVSFYNNEISEKSEIFDDQFSVERPDGSNFTLKIRSTKLEDSAMYFCASSVGQGGFETQYFGPGTRLLVL.

This chain joins TRBV14 and TRBJ2-7, with D possibly matching TRBD1 (6 bases). The CDR3 is made up of 13 amino acids. Trimming removed 2 bases at V and 3 bases at J, with 8 bases between. The germline gives CDR1 SGHDN, CDR2 FVKESK. CDR3 amino acids: CASSQNRDYEQYF. The CDR3 coding sequence is TGTGCCAGCAGCCAAAACAGGGACTACGAGCAGTACTTC.

The rearrangement uses TRBV18 and TRBJ2-5; no firm D call. V was pared by 1 base and J by 5 bases, with 8 bases between. Germline lookup yields CDR1 KGHSH and CDR2 LQKENI. The length of the CDR3 is 13 residues. For the CDR3, the DNA is TGTGCCAGCTCACCACTGGCGAGGGAGACCCAGTACTTC. Translating gives CASSPLARETQYF.

This clone was observed once. V is TRBV5-1 and J is TRBJ2-2; TRBD2 matches 11 bases. The length of the CDR3 is 16 residues. With V trimmed by 4 bases and J by 7 bases, 9 bases remained unmatched. The V gene's germline CDR1 is SGHRS and CDR2 YFSETQ. CDR3 DNA: TGCGCCAGCAGCCCGTTAGCGGGAGGGCGCGGCGGGGAGCTGTTTTTT. Translating it yields CASSPLAGGRGGELFF.

The CDR3: CASSIARESEAFF. The CDR3 coding sequence is TGTGCCAGTAGTATAGCCAGGGAATCTGAAGCTTTCTTT. The rearrangement joins TRBV19 to TRBJ1-1, with TRBD1 as a possible D gene (5 bases). V was clipped by 1 base and J by 6 bases, with 9 bases between them. Germline V gene sequence: CDR1 LNHDA, CDR2 SQIVND (reference sequence). The CDR3 is 13 amino acids.

The rearrangement links TRBV10-3 to TRBJ2-5; no firm D call. Germline V gene sequence: CDR1 ENHRY, CDR2 SYGVKD. There are 12 residues in the CDR3. V was cut by 3 bases and J by 5 bases, with 7 bases left in between. The CDR3 region has the DNA TGTGCCATCAGTGACCCCCGGGAGACCCAGTACTTC. This translates into CAISDPRETQYF.

The chain links TRBV29-1 to TRBJ2-3; 11 positions agree with TRBD2. With V trimmed by 4 bases and J by 5 bases, 5 bases remained unmatched. CDR1 is SQVTM, CDR2 ANQGSEA, per germline. This CDR3 region has 14 residues. The CDR3 reads CSVVAGGPRDTQYF. The CDR3 coding sequence is TGCAGCGTTGTAGCGGGAGGGCCCCGAGATACGCAGTATTTT.

J is TRBJ2-3 and V is TRBV7-6; 10 bases are shared with TRBD2. The CDR3 runs to 15 residues. The V gene end was trimmed by 5 bases and the J gene end by 2 bases; junction bases not matched to a gene: 4. From germline, CDR1 is SGHVS and CDR2 FNYEAQ. The CDR3 protein is CASSQSGRDTDTQYF. The CDR3 coding sequence is TGTGCCAGCAGCCAAAGCGGGAGGGACACAGATACGCAGTATTTT.

The chain employs TRBV11-2 and TRBJ1-4; TRBD1 matches 8 bases. The CDR3 is made up of 15 amino acids. Germline V gives CDR1 SGHAT, CDR2 FQNNGV. V was pared by 4 bases and J by 5 bases, with 6 bases of the junction left unmatched. The CDR3 region is CASSYQWDRNEKLFF. For the CDR3, the DNA is TGTGCCAGCAGCTACCAATGGGACAGGAATGAAAAACTGTTTTTT.

V gene TRBV6-5 combines with J gene TRBJ2-7; a weak D match, TRBD2 (6 bases). The CDR3 loop spans 14 amino acids. Trimming removed 6 bases at V and 4 bases at J, with 16 bases between. Germline CDR1 and CDR2: MNHEY and SVGAGI. The CDR3 protein is CASRAGTPPYEQYF. The CDR3 DNA sequence: TGTGCCAGCAGAGCCGGGACTCCTCCTTACGAGCAGTACTTC.

J is TRBJ1-1 and V is TRBV28, with D possibly being TRBD1 (6 bases). Between the trimmed V and J ends, which lost 3 bases and 5 bases, there was a span of 16 bases. The CDR3 is 15 residues long. In germline, CDR1 is MDHEN, CDR2 SYDVKM. This chain's CDR3 is CASSFRGGRGTEAFF. DNA of the CDR3: TGTGCCAGCAGTTTCCGGGGGGGGCGAGGTACTGAAGCTTTCTTT.

In DNA form, the CDR3 reads TGTGCCAGCAGGCCTACAGGGAACGGCGAGCAGTACTTC. Protein: CASRPTGNGEQYF. The chain employs TRBV27 and TRBJ2-7; D possibly corresponds to TRBD1 (6 bases). In germline, CDR1 is MNHEY, CDR2 SMNVEV (reference sequence). The CDR3 has 13 amino acids. V shed 6 bases and J shed 6 bases, with 15 bases lying between them.

This chain joins TRBV30 and TRBJ2-7, with 9 nucleotides matching TRBD2. The CDR3 is 13 amino acids. The V and J ends lost 2 bases and 2 bases, in that order; junction bases with no gene match: 1. Germline CDR1 is GTSNPN and CDR2 is SVGIG (reference sequence). The CDR3 nucleotides read TGTGCCTGGAGTAGCGGGGGGACCTACGAGCAGTACTTC. Its translation: CAWSSGGTYEQYF. Full variable domain (missing parts from reference TRBV30 and TRBJ2-7): SQTIHQWPATLVQPVGSPLSLECTVEGTSNPNLYWYRQAAGRGLQLLFYSVGIGQISSEVPQNLSASRPQDRQFILSSKKLLLSDSGFYLCAWSSGGTYEQYFGPGTRLTVT.